This T cell receptor beta chain emerged from a study of CD8 T cells in Susac syndrome. Reverse transcription of about 0.5 to 1 ug RNA was carried out with random hexamers. TCR beta CDR3 was amplified by immunoSEQ multiplex PCR. This amplification extended across 54 Vbeta and 13 Jbeta segments. TCRdb ran MiXCR on the immunoSEQ multiplex PCR reads and lists one entry per CDR3 protein. Of around 180,000 distinct CDR3 sequences in the sample, approximately 94% were seen once. V gave up 1 base and J gave up 0 bases, with 9 bases separating them. This CDR3 is 16 amino acids long. In germline, CDR1 is SGHAT, CDR2 FQNNGV. The sample holds one count of this clonotype.

The sequencing input was CD4+ T cells from PBMCs. The gene calls are TRBV11-2 and TRBJ2-2; no definite D call. This clonotype was obtained from a human donor with multiple sclerosis. Written as DNA, the CDR3 is TGTGCCAGCAGCTTAGTGGCAGCACCGAACACCGGGGAGCTGTTTTTT. This sequence encodes CASSLVAAPNTGELFF.